What follows are 11 T cell receptor beta chains derived from one specimen sequenced in a study of identifying expanded T cells in peripheral blood. The table came from immunoSEQ multiplex PCR; TCRdb's copy has only in-frame clones and leaves some out. The table includes about 90,000 clones, around 87% detected once. The sample consisted of blood. Every receptor here comes from a person between 18 and 75 years old in good health.

The chain employs TRBV6-5 and TRBJ2-1; 10 bases fit TRBD2. The CDR3 is 15 amino acids. Germline V gene data show CDR1 as MNHEY and CDR2 as SVGAGI. The J segment lost 12 bases and the V segment lost 0 bases, leaving 8 bases of the junction unmatched. CDR3 in DNA: TGTGCCAGCAGTTACTCGGGGGGGTGGACTAGCGGGCAGTTCTTC. Translation: CASSYSGGWTSGQFF.

The V gene is TRBV4-3, the J gene TRBJ1-2; D gene unclear. Trimming pared 0 bases from V and 0 bases from J, leaving 17 bases between. This CDR3 has 18 amino acids. The germline V gene has CDR1 LGHNA and CDR2 YSLEER. The CDR3 spells CASSQDRMWGSANYGYTF. The CDR3 nucleotides are TGCGCCAGCAGCCAAGATCGGATGTGGGGTTCCGCTAACTATGGCTACACCTTC.

The J gene is TRBJ2-3, the V gene TRBV4-1, with D hard to call. This CDR3 is 17 amino acids long. Germline CDR1 is MGHRA and CDR2 is YSYEKL. Trimming left V 1 base short and J 2 bases short, with 16 bases between. The CDR3 reads CASSQGFGGSSTDTQYF. The CDR3 nucleotides read TGCGCCAGCAGCCAAGGGTTTGGCGGTTCCTCCACAGATACGCAGTATTTT.

This clone was seen a few times. The chain employs TRBV4-3 and TRBJ2-6, with 9 bases aligning to TRBD1. This CDR3 has 15 amino acids. The trim removed 8 bases at V and 4 bases at J, leaving 6 bases unmatched. Germline V gives CDR1 LGHNA, CDR2 YSLEER. The CDR3 nucleotides read TGCGCCAGCGGACAGGGGACGGACGGGGCCAACGTCCTGACTTTC. It is translated as CASGQGTDGANVLTF.

The chain recombines TRBV21-1 with TRBJ1-2; TRBD1, as called in the table, went unchecked against the DNA. TRBV21-1 is a pseudogene. The CDR3 totals 14 residues. The CDR3 sequence is CASRATGGIYGYTF. Here the CDR3 DNA reads TGTGCCAGCAGAGCAACAGGGGGAATTTATGGCTACACCTTC.

J is TRBJ2-2 and V is TRBV7-2; a possible D gene is TRBD2 (7 bases). The germline gives CDR1 SGHTA, CDR2 FQGNSA. The V end was cut by 5 bases, the J end by 5 bases, with 12 bases between. The CDR3 is made up of 14 amino acids. CDR3 residues: CASSAQGGTGELFF. The CDR3 DNA follows: TGTGCCAGCAGCGCACAGGGAGGGACCGGGGAGCTGTTTTTT.

The chain is built from TRBV5-4 and TRBJ2-5; D assignment may be TRBD1 or TRBD2 (6 bases each). CDR3 size: 13 residues. Germline CDR1 is SGHNT and CDR2 is YYREEE (reference sequence). Trimming pared 4 bases from V and 4 bases from J, leaving 11 bases between. The chain's CDR3 is CASSIKGGETQYF. The CDR3 DNA is TGTGCCAGCAGCATAAAGGGGGGAGAGACCCAGTACTTC.

V usage is TRBV5-4 and J usage is TRBJ2-3, with TRBD2 matching 8 bases. Germline V gene data show CDR1 as SGHNT and CDR2 as YYREEE (reference sequence). Trimming took 2 bases from V and 6 from J; bases not matched to a gene: 5. The CDR3 runs to 14 residues. This CDR3 reads CASSFGGGWDTQYF. Written as DNA, the CDR3 is TGTGCCAGCAGCTTCGGGGGGGGCTGGGATACGCAGTATTTT.

V usage is TRBV7-9 and J usage is TRBJ1-3; D is perhaps TRBD1 (6 bases). Germline V gives CDR1 SEHNR, CDR2 FQNEAQ (reference sequence). The CDR3 runs to 15 residues. V lost 5 bases and J lost 0, with 11 bases in between. For the CDR3, the DNA is TGTGCCAGCAGCCATGACAGGAGCTCTGGAAACACCATATATTTT. It specifies CASSHDRSSGNTIYF.

This chain joins TRBV2 and TRBJ2-5; 9 nucleotides match TRBD1. CDR3 size: 20 residues. Losses at the gene ends were 6 bases for V and 7 bases for J; bases not matched to a gene: 27. The germline V gene encodes CDR1 SNHLY and CDR2 FYNNEI. CDR3 loop: CASRTPLTAGQGKLGGTQYF. DNA of the CDR3: TGTGCCAGCAGAACACCACTGACAGCGGGACAGGGCAAGTTAGGGGGGACCCAGTACTTC.

The chain employs TRBV5-1 and TRBJ1-5, with TRBD1 matching 11 bases. Germline assignment: CDR1 SGHRS and CDR2 YFSETQ. With V trimmed by 4 bases and J by 4 bases, 16 bases remained unmatched. The CDR3 contains 19 residues. The CDR3 here is CASSRMPGQGDPGNQPQHF. Here the CDR3 DNA reads TGCGCCAGCAGCCGAATGCCGGGACAGGGGGACCCTGGGAATCAGCCCCAGCATTTT.